A selection of T cell receptor beta chains follows, all from one sample in a study of T cell clusters in autoimmune cytopenias. TCRdb reprocessed the multiplex PCR reads, keeping one entry per CDR3 protein, no DNA. Its table lists several thousand distinct CDR3 sequences. The source material was peripheral blood. The receptors come from a human donor with an autoimmune cytopenia or autoimmune hepatitis (not recorded which). CDR3s include the opening cysteine and the closing phenylalanine or tryptophan. A clone size is listed for some rows: how often the clone was seen (once, few, many), or a class if it is expanded.

clone size: .; V gene: TRBV14; J gene: TRBJ2-3; CDR3 protein: CASNLRLAGSTDTQYF
clone size: medium-sized; V gene: TRBV19; J gene: TRBJ1-5; CDR3 protein: CASSPGSSNQPQHF
clone size: .; V gene: TRBV6-2/TRBV6-3; J gene: TRBJ2-7; CDR3 protein: CASSYISMSSYEQYF
clone size: .; V gene: TRBV6-5; J gene: TRBJ1-4; CDR3 protein: CASSYSMGQGSEKLFF
clone size: large; V gene: TRBV27; J gene: TRBJ2-6; CDR3 protein: CATGTGANVLTF
clone size: .; V gene: TRBV4-3; J gene: TRBJ2-5; CDR3 protein: CASSQGFASGNWETQYF
clone size: .; V gene: TRBV28; J gene: TRBJ1-2; CDR3 protein: CASSFGGRSYGYTF
clone size: .; V gene: TRBV24-1; J gene: TRBJ2-2; CDR3 protein: CATSGGGANTGELFF
clone size: .; V gene: TRBV28; J gene: TRBJ1-4; CDR3 protein: CASSLPGEMGKLFF
clone size: medium-sized; V gene: TRBV6-1; J gene: TRBJ2-7; CDR3 protein: CASRTGTVYEQYF
clone size: medium-sized; V gene: TRBV19; J gene: TRBJ2-7; CDR3 protein: CASSIDRGGYEQYF
clone size: medium-sized; V gene: TRBV29-1; J gene: TRBJ2-7; CDR3 protein: CSVDSPATGNEQYF
clone size: .; V gene: TRBV27; J gene: TRBJ2-5; CDR3 protein: CASSQGTGIETQYF
clone size: .; V gene: TRBV5-1; J gene: TRBJ2-5; CDR3 protein: CASSLVSGAGETQYF
clone size: medium-sized; V gene: TRBV19; J gene: TRBJ1-5; CDR3 protein: CASSAQGPGSNQPQHF
clone size: .; V gene: TRBV19; J gene: TRBJ1-1; CDR3 protein: CASSMIRDRGANTEAFF
clone size: .; V gene: TRBV6-1; J gene: TRBJ1-5; CDR3 protein: CASSEQIHSNQPQHF
clone size: .; V gene: TRBV27; J gene: TRBJ2-7; CDR3 protein: CASSPTLDEQYF
clone size: .; V gene: TRBV6-5; J gene: TRBJ1-2; CDR3 protein: CATRISPGLEGGYGYTF
clone size: medium-sized; V gene: TRBV18; J gene: TRBJ1-5; CDR3 protein: CASSPRADSNQPQHF
clone size: .; V gene: TRBV7-2; J gene: TRBJ2-3; CDR3 protein: CASRENRFTDTQYF
clone size: medium-sized; V gene: TRBV19; J gene: TRBJ2-3; CDR3 protein: CASTPTPRTDTQYF
clone size: .; V gene: TRBV28; J gene: TRBJ2-3; CDR3 protein: CASSSTSGGGSSTDTQYF